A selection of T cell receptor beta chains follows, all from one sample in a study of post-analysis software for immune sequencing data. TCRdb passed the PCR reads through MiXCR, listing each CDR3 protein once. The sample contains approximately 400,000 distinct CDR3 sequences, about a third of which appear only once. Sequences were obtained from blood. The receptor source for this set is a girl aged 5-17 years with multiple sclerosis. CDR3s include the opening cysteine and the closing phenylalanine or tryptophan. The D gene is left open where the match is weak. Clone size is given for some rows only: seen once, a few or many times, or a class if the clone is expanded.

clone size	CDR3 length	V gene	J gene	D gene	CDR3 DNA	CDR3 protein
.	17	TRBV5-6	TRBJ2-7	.	TGTGCCAGCAGCTTAGACCGACCGCAACAACTTTACTACGAGCAGTACTTC	CASSLDRPQQLYYEQYF
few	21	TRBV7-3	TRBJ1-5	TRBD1	TGTGCCAGCAGCTCGCCCCCCGGGACAGGGGCTCGAAGCATGGTTAATCAGCCCCAGCATTTT	CASSSPPGTGARSMVNQPQHF
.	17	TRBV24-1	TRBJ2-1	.	TGTGCCACCAGTGACCGCGATAGTTGGGGGGCCAGTGATGAGCAGTTCTTC	CATSDRDSWGASDEQFF
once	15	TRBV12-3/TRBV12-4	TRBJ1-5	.	TGTGCCAGCAGTTTAGAGATAGAGAGGCATCAGCCCCAGCATTTT	CASSLEIERHQPQHF
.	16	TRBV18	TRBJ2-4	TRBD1	TGTGCCAGCTCACCACCGGGGACAGCCCCCCAAAGCATTCAGTACTTC	CASSPPGTAPQSIQYF
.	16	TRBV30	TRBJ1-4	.	TGTGCCTGGAGTGAGAGTGGACGGACAACTAATGAAAAACTGTTTTTT	CAWSESGRTTNEKLFF
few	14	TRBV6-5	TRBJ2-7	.	TGTGCCAGCAGCAATACGCCAGCCGCCTACGAGCAGTACTTC	CASSNTPAAYEQYF
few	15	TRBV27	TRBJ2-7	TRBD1	TGTGCCAGCAGTTTCCGACAGGGTTTAAGGTACGAGCAGTACTTC	CASSFRQGLRYEQYF
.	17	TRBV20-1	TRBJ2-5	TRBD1	TGCAGTGCTAGAAAGACAGGGGACGCGAGGATTCGAGAGACCCAGTACTTC	CSARKTGDARIRETQYF
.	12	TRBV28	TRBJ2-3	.	TGTGCCAGCAGGCCACCCCGGGATACGCAGTATTTT	CASRPPRDTQYF